Below, 24 T cell receptor beta chains from the same sample are listed, as sequenced in a study of cytotoxic CD8 clonotypes in ibrutinib-treated CLL. Assay: immunoSEQ multiplex PCR; the TCRdb copy retains only in-frame clones and omits some. The repertoire holds about 130,000 clones, roughly three quarters seen once, with 9.5% to 15% in the top ten. This material consisted of PBMCs, taken after 12 months of ibrutinib treatment. The receptors were gathered from a human donor with chronic lymphocytic leukemia.

The chain combines TRBV7-2 with TRBJ2-7; 7 nucleotides match TRBD1. The CDR3 covers 15 residues. Looked up from germline, CDR1 is SGHTA and CDR2 is FQGNSA. V trimming: 5 bases; J trimming: 0 bases; junction bases outside the gene matches: 7. CDR3 nucleotides: TGTGCCAGCAGCACCAGCAGGGGGAGCTCCTACGAGCAGTACTTC. It specifies CASSTSRGSSYEQYF.

The chain employs TRBV11-2 and TRBJ2-1; no reliable D call. This CDR3 is built from 13 residues. From germline, CDR1 is SGHAT and CDR2 FQNNGV. V lost 1 base and J 10 bases, leaving 11 bases between the germline ends. The CDR3 sequence: CASSLAGLGEQFF. The CDR3 DNA sequence: TGTGCCAGCAGCTTAGCGGGTTTGGGAGAGCAGTTCTTC. The whole variable domain, filled in from reference TRBV11-2 and TRBJ2-1, reads EAGVAQSPRYKIIEKRQSVAFWCNPISGHATLYWYQQILGQGPKLLIQFQNNGVVDDSQLPKDRFSAERLKGVDSTLKIQPAKLEDSAVYLCASSLAGLGEQFFGPGTRLTVL.

The chain uses TRBV15 and TRBJ2-7; tentative D call: TRBD2 (5 bases). This CDR3 region has 15 residues. From germline, CDR1 is LNHNV and CDR2 YYDKDF (reference sequence). V was clipped by 5 bases and J by 2 bases, with 16 bases between them. CDR3 protein: CATSGTFVGAYEQYF. The CDR3 coding sequence is TGTGCCACCAGCGGAACCTTCGTCGGGGCCTACGAGCAGTACTTC.

The rearrangement uses TRBV27 and TRBJ1-2; D not resolved. CDR3 length: 13 residues. The ends were cut back, 5 bases at V and 2 bases at J, with 9 bases in the middle. Germline lookup yields CDR1 MNHEY and CDR2 SMNVEV (reference sequence). The DNA of the CDR3 is TGTGCCAGCAGTGGTGAAGGAAACTATGGCTACACCTTC. This sequence encodes CASSGEGNYGYTF.

V and J are TRBV2 and TRBJ2-6; maybe TRBD2 (6 bases). Trimming took off 5 bases at V and 0 bases at J, with 11 bases between the two ends. Germline values: CDR1 SNHLY, CDR2 FYNNEI. The CDR3 length is 16 residues. CDR3 amino acids: CASSLTSFSGANVLTF. CDR3 nucleotide sequence: TGTGCCAGCAGTTTAACTAGCTTCTCTGGGGCCAACGTCCTGACTTTC.

This chain links TRBV4-1 with TRBJ1-3, with 7 positions matching TRBD1. Germline-derived CDR1 and CDR2 are MGHRA and YSYEKL. The trim removed 4 bases at V and 0 bases at J, leaving 3 bases unmatched. This CDR3 has 15 amino acids. CDR3 nucleotide sequence: TGCGCCAGCAGCCCAGGGACAGTCTCTGGAAACACCATATATTTT. Translation: CASSPGTVSGNTIYF.

This chain uses TRBV4-3 with TRBJ2-2, with TRBD1 as a possible D gene (5 bases). In germline, CDR1 is LGHNA, CDR2 YSLEER. V was cut by 3 bases and J by 1 base, with 12 bases left in between. The CDR3 has 16 amino acids. In DNA, the CDR3 is TGCGCCAGCAGCCACCCGGGCAGGGAGAACACCGGGGAGCTGTTTTTT. Its protein is CASSHPGRENTGELFF.

In this sample, this clone turned up a few times. The gene calls are TRBV5-1 and TRBJ2-1; 10 bases are a match to TRBD2. J lost 9 bases, V lost 3 bases, and 6 bases had no gene match. The CDR3 length is 14 residues. Germline V lookup: CDR1 SGHRS, CDR2 YFSETQ. The CDR3 here is CASSSDLAGVEQFF. As DNA, the CDR3 is TGCGCCAGCAGCTCGGACCTAGCGGGAGTTGAGCAGTTCTTC. The whole variable domain, remainder taken from reference TRBV5-1 and TRBJ2-1, is KAGVTQTPRYLIKTRGQQVTLSCSPISGHRSVSWYQQTPGQGLQFLFEYFSETQRNKGNFPGRFSGRQFSNSRSEMNVSTLELGDSALYLCASSSDLAGVEQFFGPGTRLTVL.

V gene TRBV6-1 combines with J gene TRBJ2-1; D not certain. The length of the CDR3 is 11 residues. Per germline, CDR1 MNHNS and CDR2 SASEGT. The germline V and J ends were trimmed by 5 bases and 9 bases, with 8 bases remaining between them. For the CDR3, the DNA is TGTGCCAGCAGTAGAGTCCTTGAGCAGTTCTTC. Amino acids: CASSRVLEQFF.

The genes are TRBV18 and TRBJ2-7, with D possibly being TRBD2 (6 bases). This CDR3 spans 17 amino acids. V shed 0 bases and J shed 3 bases, with 18 bases lying between them. Germline V lookup: CDR1 KGHSH, CDR2 LQKENI. The CDR3 region is CASSPPGGSYEVYEQYF. CDR3 bases: TGTGCCAGCTCACCACCGGGGGGTTCCTACGAGGTCTACGAGCAGTACTTC.

V and J are TRBV29-1 and TRBJ2-7, with D hard to call. Trimming cost V 4 bases and J 0 bases, with 7 bases left between them. The CDR3 is 12 residues long. Per germline, CDR1 SQVTM and CDR2 ANQGSEA. CDR3 coding DNA: TGCAGCGTTGTTGGAAGCTCCTACGAGCAGTACTTC. Translation gives CSVVGSSYEQYF.

The chain has TRBV4-3 and TRBJ1-2; D unresolved. The germline V gene encodes CDR1 LGHNA and CDR2 YSLEER. The CDR3 length is 15 residues. Trimming took off 0 bases at V and 2 bases at J, with 10 bases between the two ends. CDR3 residues: CASSQDGRMNYGYTF. CDR3 DNA sequence: TGCGCCAGCAGCCAAGACGGGAGGATGAACTATGGCTACACCTTC.

This rearrangement joins TRBV6-5 to TRBJ1-1, with D uncertain. Germline V gives CDR1 MNHEY, CDR2 SVGAGI. The ends were cut back, 5 bases at V and 1 base at J, with 11 bases in the middle. This CDR3 has 14 residues. The chain's CDR3 is CASSRVNWNTEAFF. The DNA of the CDR3 is TGTGCCAGCAGTAGGGTGAACTGGAACACTGAAGCTTTCTTT.

Points on this clone: The junction does not match germline at one end; this may be a read error. The chain joins TRBV29-1 to TRBJ2-1, with 9 positions matching TRBD1. Germline assignment: CDR1 SQVTM and CDR2 ANQGSEA. The length of the CDR3 is 13 residues. CDR3 nucleotides: TGCAGCATTGACAGGGGGTCCTACAATGAGCAGTTCTTC. It specifies CSIDRGSYNEQFF.

The DNA for the CDR3 is TGCGCCAGCAGCCAAGATGAGGGGCCAGGAGGCTCCTACGAGCAGTACTTC. Amino acid sequence: CASSQDEGPGGSYEQYF. The chain uses TRBV4-1 and TRBJ2-7; the D call may be TRBD1 or TRBD2 (5 bases each). The germline CDR1 and CDR2 sequences are MGHRA and YSYEKL. The V end was cut by 0 bases, the J end by 0 bases, with 15 bases between. This CDR3 is built from 17 residues.

The chain couples TRBV6-5 to TRBJ2-2; no reliable D call. The germline V gene has CDR1 MNHEY and CDR2 SVGAGI. V was cut by 4 bases and J by 6 bases, with 9 bases left in between. The CDR3 runs 13 residues. CDR3 in amino acids: CASSSAMAGELFF. In nucleotides, the CDR3 is TGTGCCAGCAGTTCCGCAATGGCCGGGGAGCTGTTTTTT.

The chain uses TRBV4-3 and TRBJ2-1, with no clear D. Germline loops: CDR1 LGHNA, CDR2 YSLEER. The CDR3 spans 14 residues. The V end was cut by 0 bases, the J end by 8 bases, with 11 bases between. CDR3: CASSQEAGHHEQFF. In DNA, the CDR3 is TGCGCCAGCAGCCAAGAGGCAGGCCACCATGAGCAGTTCTTC.

This clone has just a few counts. The CDR3: CASSPPGGSPYEQYF. CDR3 DNA: TGTGCCAGCAGCCCCCCCGGTGGCAGTCCCTACGAGCAGTACTTC. V is TRBV7-9 and J is TRBJ2-7, with unresolved D. The CDR3 covers 15 residues. Germline loops: CDR1 SEHNR, CDR2 FQNEAQ (reference sequence). V was cut by 5 bases and J by 2 bases, with 16 bases left in between.

This chain joins TRBV7-6 and TRBJ2-1, with TRBD2 identical over 12 bases. The CDR3 contains 17 residues. V lost 5 bases, J lost 0 bases, and 5 bases stayed unmatched. The germline V gene encodes CDR1 SGHVS and CDR2 FNYEAQ. In DNA, the CDR3 is TGTGCCAGCAGCCCCAGGACTAGCGGGATCTCCTACAATGAGCAGTTCTTC. Translated, it gives CASSPRTSGISYNEQFF.

This clone was observed a single time. The gene calls are TRBV14 and TRBJ2-7; weak D call: TRBD1 (5 bases). The germline V and J ends were trimmed by 0 bases and 7 bases, with 19 bases remaining between them. The CDR3 consists of 16 residues. Looked up from germline, CDR1 is SGHDN and CDR2 is FVKESK. CDR3 region: CASSQDSRGGWWEQYF. CDR3 DNA: TGTGCCAGCAGCCAAGATTCTAGGGGCGGATGGTGGGAGCAGTACTTC.

J is TRBJ1-1 and V is TRBV29-1; no reliable D call. Deletions cut 7 bases from V and 13 bases from J, with 10 bases between. This CDR3 is built from 8 residues. Germline V gene data show CDR1 as SQVTM and CDR2 as ANQGSEA. The CDR3 loop is CSEPTGFF. CDR3 sequence (DNA): TGCAGCGAACCCACCGGTTTCTTT.

This sequence joins TRBV30 and TRBJ1-4; D unclear. This CDR3 is built from 11 residues. Trimming shortened V by 6 bases and J by 5 bases, and 7 bases separated the two germline ends. CDR1 is GTSNPN and CDR2 is SVGIG in the germline V gene (reference sequence). The CDR3 loop reads CACDVNEKLFF. The DNA for the CDR3 is TGTGCCTGTGACGTAAATGAAAAACTGTTTTTT.

The J gene is TRBJ1-4, the V gene TRBV2, with TRBD1 identical over 8 bases. The trim removed 5 bases at V and 8 bases at J, leaving 7 bases unmatched. The CDR3 spans 14 residues. Germline V CDR1 and CDR2: SNHLY, FYNNEI. CDR3 amino acids: CASSLDRAGEKLFF. The CDR3 bases are TGTGCCAGCAGTTTGGACAGGGCAGGCGAAAAACTGTTTTTT.

The chain combines TRBV9 with TRBJ1-2, with 11 bases identical to TRBD1. Germline assignment: CDR1 SGDLS and CDR2 YYNGEE. Unmatched junction bases numbered 5, after V lost 0 bases and J lost 4 bases. This CDR3 contains 16 residues. The CDR3 region is CASSVAGTGGAYGYTF. CDR3 in DNA: TGTGCCAGCAGCGTAGCTGGGACAGGGGGTGCCTATGGCTACACCTTC.